One and the same sample provided the 18 T cell receptor beta chains below, sequenced in a study of control samples from healthy donors and cancer patients. Assay: immunoSEQ multiplex PCR; the TCRdb copy retains only in-frame clones and omits some. The top ten clones hold roughly 1.5% of a sample with 170,000 or so clones, about 93% of them seen once. The sequenced sample was blood. These receptors were obtained from a man aged 18 to 30 in good health.

This chain joins TRBV5-4 and TRBJ1-5; D gene ambiguous. Germline assignment: CDR1 SGHNT and CDR2 YYREEE (reference sequence). The germline V and J ends were trimmed by 4 bases and 1 base, with 3 bases remaining between them. The CDR3 contains 12 residues. In nucleotides, the CDR3 is TGTGCCAGCAGCGACAGCAATCAGCCCCAGCATTTT. The encoded protein is CASSDSNQPQHF. Filled out from reference TRBV5-4 and TRBJ1-5, the complete variable domain reads ETGVTQSPTHLIKTRGQQVTLRCSSQSGHNTVSWYQQALGQGPQFIFQYYREEENGRGNFPPRFSGLQFPNYSSELNVNALELDDSALYLCASSDSNQPQHFGDGTRLSIL.

The chain carries TRBV24-1 and TRBJ1-5, with TRBD1 as a possible D gene (6 bases). Trimming removed 4 bases from V and 7 bases from J, with 10 bases in between. CDR1 and CDR2 (germline): KGHDR, SFDVKD. This CDR3 has 13 amino acids. As DNA, the CDR3 is TGTGCCACCAGTGACGGGGGCAGGCAGCCCCAGCATTTT. It yields the protein CATSDGGRQPQHF.

The chain is built from TRBV9 and TRBJ2-7; TRBD2 agrees at 11 bases. CDR3 size: 14 residues. Germline V lookup: CDR1 SGDLS, CDR2 YYNGEE. Trimming cost V 2 bases and J 4 bases; bases outside gene matches: 2. CDR3 DNA sequence: TGTGCCAGCAGCGTCACTAGCGGGGGTTACGAGCAGTACTTC. Its translation: CASSVTSGGYEQYF.

The V and J genes are TRBV24-1 and TRBJ2-1, with 12 nucleotides matching TRBD2. Germline lookup yields CDR1 KGHDR and CDR2 SFDVKD. The junction had 4 bases not matched to a gene; V was cut back by 3 bases and J by 5 bases. This CDR3 region has 16 residues. The CDR3 bases are TGTGCCACCAGTGATGCAACTAGCGGGGGGAACAATGAGCAGTTCTTC. Encoded protein: CATSDATSGGNNEQFF.

This rearrangement joins TRBV30 to TRBJ1-1, with no clear D. Deletions cut 2 bases from V and 0 bases from J, with 7 bases between. CDR1 and CDR2 from the germline V gene are GTSNPN and SVGIG (reference sequence). The CDR3 is made up of 13 amino acids. CDR3 sequence: CAWSILVNTEAFF. Written as DNA, the CDR3 is TGTGCCTGGAGTATATTGGTGAACACTGAAGCTTTCTTT.

The chain is built from TRBV7-3 and TRBJ2-7, with TRBD2 identical over 7 bases. CDR3 size: 15 residues. The J segment lost 0 bases and the V segment lost 1 base, leaving 3 bases of the junction unmatched. CDR1 is SGHTA, CDR2 FQGTGA, per germline. The chain's CDR3 is CASSLSGGSSYEQYF. As DNA, the CDR3 is TGTGCCAGCAGCTTAAGCGGCGGGAGCTCCTACGAGCAGTACTTC.

This clone has a single count. The chain couples TRBV5-1 to TRBJ1-3; D unresolved. The V end lost 3 bases, the J end lost 0 bases, and 10 bases lay between the germline ends. CDR1 and CDR2 (germline): SGHRS, YFSETQ. The CDR3 is 15 amino acids. The CDR3 DNA sequence: TGCGCCAGCAGCTCCACTGACGTCTCTGGAAACACCATATATTTT. Translating gives CASSSTDVSGNTIYF.

V usage is TRBV30 and J usage is TRBJ2-3, with 7 bases that match TRBD1. The germline CDR1 and CDR2 sequences are GTSNPN and SVGIG (reference sequence). Trimming cost V 5 bases and J 2 bases; bases outside gene matches: 10. CDR3 length equals 15 residues. CDR3 amino acids: CAWGPGQRFTDTQYF. DNA for the CDR3: TGTGCCTGGGGACCGGGACAGAGATTCACAGATACGCAGTATTTT.

V is TRBV5-1 and J is TRBJ2-1; 11 bases align to TRBD2. The CDR3 sequence is 16 residues long. The trim removed 3 bases at V and 4 bases at J, leaving 6 bases unmatched. Germline-derived CDR1 and CDR2 are SGHRS and YFSETQ. The CDR3 protein is CASSSTSGESYNEQFF. CDR3 DNA sequence: TGCGCCAGCAGCTCGACTAGCGGGGAGTCATACAATGAGCAGTTCTTC.

The V gene is TRBV12-3 or TRBV12-4, the J gene TRBJ1-1; D is possibly TRBD1 (5 bases). This CDR3 spans 12 amino acids. The germline V and J ends were trimmed by 2 bases and 7 bases, with 8 bases remaining between them. The CDR3 nucleotides read TGTGCCAGCAGTTTAAGGGGATATGAAGCTTTCTTT. Protein: CASSLRGYEAFF.

The V call is TRBV15, the J call TRBJ2-7; TRBD1 matches at 8 bases. The V gene's germline CDR1 is LNHNV and CDR2 YYDKDF (reference sequence). The CDR3 loop spans 14 amino acids. Losses at the gene ends were 8 bases for V and 7 bases for J; bases not matched to a gene: 13. CDR3 DNA sequence: TGTGCCACCGCATCTGGGCAGGGGGCGCGGGAGCAGTACTTC. This gives the protein CATASGQGAREQYF.

The rearrangement uses TRBV10-3 and TRBJ1-2, with 7 bases that match TRBD1. V trimming: 0 bases; J trimming: 2 bases; junction bases outside the gene matches: 6. The CDR3 is 16 residues long. The germline V gene has CDR1 ENHRY and CDR2 SYGVKD. CDR3 residues: CAISESTGGGNYGYTF. The CDR3 DNA reads as TGTGCCATCAGTGAGTCGACGGGAGGGGGCAACTATGGCTACACCTTC.

The genes are TRBV12-3 or TRBV12-4 and TRBJ1-1; unclear D gene. V was trimmed by 5 bases and J by 9 bases, leaving 13 bases between them. The CDR3 contains 12 residues. CDR3 sequence: CASSPDLTKAFF. CDR3 bases: TGTGCCAGCAGTCCTGACCTAACTAAAGCTTTCTTT.

The chain combines TRBV2 with TRBJ2-2, with D possibly being TRBD1 (5 bases). The germline gives CDR1 SNHLY, CDR2 FYNNEI. V was cut by 7 bases and J by 4 bases, with 13 bases left in between. The CDR3 sequence is 14 residues long. In nucleotides, the CDR3 is TGTGCCAGCAAGCTCACTGACAGCACCGGGGAGCTGTTTTTT. Amino acid sequence: CASKLTDSTGELFF.

The CDR3 is CAWSPRTSQPQHF. CDR3 sequence (DNA): TGTGCCTGGAGTCCTCGGACATCGCAGCCCCAGCATTTT. The chain uses TRBV30 and TRBJ1-5, with D perhaps TRBD1 (5 bases). The germline V gene encodes CDR1 GTSNPN and CDR2 SVGIG (reference sequence). Trimming cost V 2 bases and J 7 bases, with 12 bases left between them. The CDR3 is 13 residues long.

The V call is TRBV3-1 (or the pseudogene TRBV3-2), the J call TRBJ1-2; D remains ambiguous. The ends were cut back, 2 bases at V and 1 base at J, with 11 bases in the middle. Germline V lookup: CDR1 LGHDT, CDR2 YNNKEL (reference sequence). The CDR3 has 15 amino acids. CDR3 nucleotides: TGTGCCAGCAGCCAATTGGCGGGAGTTAACTATGGCTACACCTTC. As protein: CASSQLAGVNYGYTF.

The gene calls are TRBV5-1 and TRBJ2-3; 7 bases align to TRBD1. Trimming took 5 bases from V and 4 from J; bases not matched to a gene: 10. The germline V gene has CDR1 SGHRS and CDR2 YFSETQ. The CDR3 contains 15 residues. DNA for the CDR3: TGCGCCAGCAGTGTAGGGTGGCAGGGGGCAGATACGCAGTATTTT. This gives the protein CASSVGWQGADTQYF.

The chain uses TRBV9 and TRBJ1-3, with D maybe TRBD1 (5 bases). The CDR3 sequence is 15 residues long. Trimming pared 4 bases from V and 0 bases from J, leaving 11 bases between. The germline V gene encodes CDR1 SGDLS and CDR2 YYNGEE. CDR3 protein: CASSRDFSSGNTIYF. CDR3 nucleotides: TGTGCCAGCAGCCGGGACTTCAGCTCTGGAAACACCATATATTTT.